Shown below are 18 T cell receptor beta chains from a single sample sequenced in a study of blood T cell repertoires in COVID-19 (dated by TCRdb to the early 2020s). Libraries were prepared through the immunoSEQ multiplex PCR assay. TCRdb obtained this table from immuneACCESS and retained in-frame rearrangements with V and J assigned. These tables miss some clones; where compared with another copy, unresolved V genes account for less than half of the shortfall, and the remainder is unexplained. For this sample the table gives about 310,000 clones, of which around 89% were detected only once. Clones ranked in the top ten supply roughly 1% of the sample. The material sequenced was peripheral blood. Receptors originate from a woman aged 40 to 49 with COVID-19, enrolled during active disease.

This clone was found once. V gene TRBV12-3 or TRBV12-4 combines with J gene TRBJ2-4; D may be TRBD2 (6 bases). The V end lost 3 bases, the J end lost 4 bases, and 7 bases lay between the germline ends. The CDR3 sequence is 13 residues long. The CDR3 loop reads CASSLREKNIQYF. CDR3 in DNA: TGTGCCAGCAGTTTGCGGGAAAAAAACATTCAGTACTTC.

The J gene is TRBJ2-1, the V gene TRBV18; D is possibly TRBD2 (5 bases). CDR1 KGHSH and CDR2 LQKENI come from the germline V gene. CDR3 length: 12 residues. V dropped 3 bases and J dropped 7 bases, with 7 bases sitting between them. CDR3 in DNA: TGTGCCAGCTCACCGGGAGTTAATGAGCAGTTCTTC. It is translated as CASSPGVNEQFF.

V usage is TRBV19 and J usage is TRBJ1-3, with D uncertain. Trimming shortened V by 7 bases and J by 7 bases, and 17 bases separated the two germline ends. Germline-derived CDR1 and CDR2 are LNHDA and SQIVND (reference sequence). This CDR3 spans 14 amino acids. CDR3 nucleotide sequence: TGTGCCAGTACGGTCGAGCATCCGGGGAACACCATATATTTT. Protein: CASTVEHPGNTIYF.

V gene TRBV7-2 combines with J gene TRBJ2-5; maybe TRBD1 (6 bases). V was shortened by 0 bases and J by 5 bases, with 10 bases between the two germline ends. This CDR3 is built from 14 residues. Germline loops: CDR1 SGHTA, CDR2 FQGNSA. The CDR3 here is CASSLALGAETQYF. In DNA form, the CDR3 reads TGTGCCAGCAGCTTAGCGCTGGGGGCCGAGACCCAGTACTTC.

The chain recombines TRBV4-3 with TRBJ1-2; no definite D call. The ends were cut back, 4 bases at V and 1 base at J, with 10 bases in the middle. CDR3 length: 14 amino acids. Germline lookup yields CDR1 LGHNA and CDR2 YSLEER. The CDR3 here is CASSPPGINYGYTF. For the CDR3, the DNA is TGCGCCAGCAGCCCCCCGGGGATTAACTATGGCTACACCTTC.

This clone was counted a single time. The V call is TRBV5-6, the J call TRBJ1-1; 8 nucleotides agree with TRBD1. The J segment lost 1 base and the V segment lost 4 bases, leaving 3 bases of the junction unmatched. The germline V gene has CDR1 SGHDT and CDR2 YYEEEE. The CDR3 spans 14 residues. CDR3 in DNA: TGTGCCAGCAGCCCCGGACAGGGGAACACTGAAGCTTTCTTT. It codes for CASSPGQGNTEAFF.

The rearrangement uses TRBV6-5 and TRBJ2-3; D is possibly TRBD2 (5 bases). Germline CDR1 reads MNHEY; CDR2 reads SVGAGI. The V gene lost 7 bases and the J gene lost 3 bases, with 14 bases spanning the gap. The CDR3 is made up of 14 amino acids. The CDR3 loop is CASTLGGRTDTQYF. Written as DNA, the CDR3 is TGTGCCAGCACCTTAGGAGGCCGAACAGATACGCAGTATTTT.

This chain links TRBV27 with TRBJ1-2; tentative D call: TRBD1 (5 bases). The CDR3 totals 14 residues. Germline CDR1 reads MNHEY; CDR2 reads SMNVEV (reference sequence). The V and J ends lost 2 bases and 8 bases respectively, with 15 bases between them. The CDR3 region has the DNA TGTGCCAGCAGTTTAAGGGCCAGGGTGGGGGGCTACACCTTC. This translates into CASSLRARVGGYTF.

V is TRBV28 and J is TRBJ1-1; TRBD1 is a possible D gene (5 bases). V dropped 5 bases and J dropped 8 bases, with 15 bases sitting between them. CDR1 is MDHEN, CDR2 SYDVKM, per germline. This CDR3 has 13 residues. DNA of the CDR3: TGTGCCAGCAGTACCTCAATCAGGGTGGAAGCTTTCTTT. Translation: CASSTSIRVEAFF.

The chain uses TRBV27 and TRBJ2-7; a weak D match, TRBD1 (5 bases). CDR3 length: 13 residues. V lost 4 bases to trimming and J lost 2 bases, with 9 bases between them. CDR1 is MNHEY and CDR2 is SMNVEV in the germline V gene (reference sequence). The CDR3: CASSSQGTYEQYF. The CDR3 coding sequence is TGTGCCAGCAGTTCCCAGGGCACCTACGAGCAGTACTTC.

The chain is built from TRBV21-1 and TRBJ2-1; the table calls TRBD2, which could not be checked here. TRBV21-1 is marked as a pseudogene. The CDR3 extends over 19 amino acids. CDR3 in DNA: TGTGCCAGCAGCAAAGCGCGGACTAGCGGGGGGCCCGGGGTAAATGAGCAGTTCTTC. Its protein is CASSKARTSGGPGVNEQFF.

This sequence joins TRBV6-5 and TRBJ1-1; maybe TRBD1 (5 bases). This CDR3 spans 15 amino acids. Germline V lookup: CDR1 MNHEY, CDR2 SVGAGI. V was cut by 2 bases and J by 1 base, with 11 bases left in between. The CDR3 region is CASSYVQGSNTEAFF. DNA for the CDR3: TGTGCCAGCAGTTACGTCCAGGGTTCGAACACTGAAGCTTTCTTT.

The CDR3 coding sequence is TGTGCCAGCAGTTTTGTCCCGAGCGGGAGGGGAAATGAGCAGTTCTTC. Its translation: CASSFVPSGRGNEQFF. The chain is built from TRBV27 and TRBJ2-1, with 10 bases matching TRBD2. The CDR3 totals 16 residues. Germline V gives CDR1 MNHEY, CDR2 SMNVEV (reference sequence). The V segment lost 3 bases and the J segment 7 bases; nucleotides outside the gene matches: 9.

The chain employs TRBV12-3 or TRBV12-4 and TRBJ2-7, with TRBD1 matching 9 bases. This CDR3 region has 13 residues. With V trimmed by 5 bases and J by 7 bases, 6 bases remained unmatched. CDR3 nucleotide sequence: TGTGCCAGCAGTGTGCGGACAGGGGCGGAGCAGTACTTC. Its protein product is CASSVRTGAEQYF.

The chain uses TRBV7-2 and TRBJ2-3, with 9 bases identical to TRBD1. Unmatched junction bases numbered 9, after V lost 3 bases and J lost 14 bases. This CDR3 is built from 13 residues. Germline V gives CDR1 SGHTA, CDR2 FQGNSA. The CDR3 spells CASSLDRGATPYF. The CDR3 DNA sequence: TGTGCCAGCAGCTTGGACAGGGGAGCCACACCGTATTTT.

The chain joins TRBV6-2 or TRBV6-3 to TRBJ2-5, with D possibly being TRBD2 (6 bases). This CDR3 has 13 residues. V was cut by 5 bases and J by 5 bases, with 12 bases left in between. In germline, CDR1 is MNHEY, CDR2 SVGEGT. CDR3 coding DNA: TGTGCCAGCAGTGCGGGACTGGGGGAGACCCAGTACTTC. The encoded protein is CASSAGLGETQYF.

The chain employs TRBV5-1 and TRBJ2-1; maybe TRBD1 (5 bases). The CDR3 covers 13 residues. Germline V CDR1 and CDR2: SGHRS, YFSETQ. Deletions cut 5 bases from V and 2 bases from J, with 8 bases between. For the CDR3, the DNA is TGCGCCAGCAGTCAGGGAACCTACAATGAGCAGTTCTTC. This codes for CASSQGTYNEQFF.

The rearrangement joins TRBV9 to TRBJ1-1, with TRBD1 as a possible D gene (5 bases). Germline lookup yields CDR1 SGDLS and CDR2 YYNGEE. This CDR3 has 16 residues. The V end was cut by 0 bases, the J end by 1 base, with 13 bases between. The CDR3 protein is CASSVEGQLTNTEAFF. The CDR3 DNA reads TGTGCCAGCAGCGTAGAGGGGCAGCTTACGAACACTGAAGCTTTCTTT.